The entry that follows covers one TCR beta chain sequence. The antigen is undetermined. In germline, CDR1 is SEHNR, CDR2 FQNEAQ (reference sequence). The CDR3 is 12 amino acids. The V gene lost 5 bases and the J gene lost 6 bases, with 5 bases spanning the gap. The sample is drawn from a study of response to subunit inactivated influenza vaccine. General study findings and limits: Every seasonal influenza vaccination brings in few new T cells, the authors suggested.

From the RT-PCR reads, TCRdb called clonotypes with MiXCR, one entry per CDR3 protein. This sample yields more than 600,000 distinct CDR3 sequences, of which approximately 17% are seen a single time; 11% belongs to the top ten. The gene calls are TRBV7-9 and TRBJ1-6; D is undetermined. The sample here was PBMCs from blood, taken about 5 days after vaccination. The receptor was derived from a man aged 45 to 65 who received an inactivated influenza vaccine. CDR3 sequence: CASSALNSPLHF. The CDR3 DNA is TGTGCCAGCAGCGCCCTTAATTCACCCCTCCACTTT.